One TCR beta chain is described in this entry. Measured with immunoSEQ multiplex PCR; TCRdb has only the in-frame clones, and not every one. The data show over 150,000 clones, 96% seen once. These data originate in a study of control samples from healthy donors and cancer patients. The sample comprised blood. The clonotype comes from a woman in her twenties or thirties in good health.

The CDR3 coding sequence is TGCAGCGTGGACCTGGGGTTAGTTGCTTTCTTT. It is translated as CSVDLGLVAFF. This chain links TRBV29-1 with TRBJ1-1; no clear D gene. The CDR3 contains 11 residues. The germline CDR1 and CDR2 sequences are SQVTM and ANQGSEA. V lost 6 bases and J lost 11, with 16 bases in between. Using reference TRBV29-1 and TRBJ1-1 for the parts outside the CDR3, the full variable domain is SAVISQKPSRDICQRGTSLTIQCQVDSQVTMMFWYRQQPGQSLTLIATANQGSEATYESGFVIDKFPISRPNLTFSTLTVSNMSPEDSSIYLCSVDLGLVAFFGQGTRLTVV.